The 32 T cell receptor beta chains in this list originate from one sample, sequenced in a study of T and B cells in COVID-19 patients (dated by TCRdb to the early 2020s). TRB repertoires were amplified using about 230-550 ng of genomic DNA isolated from blood. Sequencing was carried out with an Illumina MiSeq. TRB rearrangements were amplified by multiplex PCR with BIOMED2 TRB-A/B primer pools. TCRdb applied fastp at Q25 and MiXCR to the public reads, then kept only in-frame beta chains. Identical CDR3 protein sequences are pooled into one entry, listed with their most common genes and DNA. The sample has around 15,000 distinct CDR3 sequences on record, around 30% of them singletons. The top ten hold 1% to 1.5% of the sample. Sequencing was carried out using blood. The receptors derive from a human donor who had recovered from COVID-19.

This clonotype qualifies as medium-sized. V gene TRBV27 combines with J gene TRBJ2-1; 9 bases align to TRBD2. This CDR3 region has 16 residues. The trim removed 6 bases at V and 5 bases at J, leaving 11 bases unmatched. The germline gives CDR1 MNHEY, CDR2 SMNVEV (reference sequence). The CDR3 coding sequence is TGTGCCAGCAGCCCCATTCTAGCGGGGAATAACAATGAGCAGTTCTTC. Translated, it gives CASSPILAGNNNEQFF.

Relative to its sample, this clonotype is medium-sized. The gene calls are TRBV19 and TRBJ2-5, with D perhaps matching TRBD1 (6 bases). Trimming shortened V by 10 bases and J by 0 bases, and 9 bases separated the two germline ends. Germline values: CDR1 LNHDA, CDR2 SQIVND (reference sequence). The CDR3 consists of 12 residues. CDR3 region: CATRQDQETQYF. In DNA, the CDR3 is TGTGCCACCCGACAGGACCAAGAGACCCAGTACTTC. Full variable domain (missing parts from reference TRBV19 and TRBJ2-5): DGGITQSPKYLFRKEGQNVTLSCEQNLNHDAMYWYRQDPGQGLRLIYYSQIVNDFQKGDIAEGYSVSREKKESFPLTVTSAQKNPTAFYLCATRQDQETQYFGPGTRLLVL.

This clonotype was seen a few times. The chain joins TRBV12-3 or TRBV12-4 to TRBJ1-2; no clear D gene. The CDR3 spans 11 residues. V was trimmed by 3 bases and J by 11 bases, leaving 10 bases between them. The CDR3 is CASSFLRDYTF. The CDR3 nucleotides are TGTGCCAGCAGTTTTTTACGGGATTACACCTTC.

The chain links TRBV12-3 or TRBV12-4 to TRBJ1-6; 7 nucleotides agree with TRBD1. Trimming at V came to 2 bases and at J to 6 bases, leaving 4 bases not matched to a gene. The CDR3 sequence is 15 residues long. The CDR3 here is CASSLKGAINSPLHF. CDR3 DNA: TGTGCCAGCAGTTTAAAGGGGGCCATTAATTCACCCCTCCACTTT.

This clonotype rates as medium-sized. The gene calls are TRBV29-1 and TRBJ2-2; D perhaps matches TRBD2 (6 bases). Germline lookup yields CDR1 SQVTM and CDR2 ANQGSEA. V was trimmed by 4 bases and J by 5 bases, leaving 14 bases between them. The CDR3 has 14 amino acids. CDR3 sequence: CSVVGGTGTGELFF. CDR3 nucleotides: TGCAGCGTTGTCGGCGGGACGGGGACCGGGGAGCTGTTTTTT.

The rearrangement joins TRBV5-1 to TRBJ2-1, with TRBD2 as a possible D gene (5 bases). Germline V gene data show CDR1 as SGHRS and CDR2 as YFSETQ. The CDR3 length is 14 residues. V lost 4 bases and J lost 4, with 12 bases in between. The CDR3 DNA sequence: TGCGCCAGCAGCCCGGGAATCTCTTACAATGAGCAGTTCTTC. This encodes CASSPGISYNEQFF.

This clonotype was counted between two and nine times. This rearrangement joins TRBV30 to TRBJ1-2; 9 bases map to TRBD1. The CDR3 consists of 14 residues. CDR1 is GTSNPN and CDR2 is SVGIG in the germline V gene (reference sequence). Trimming removed 4 bases from V and 7 bases from J; junction bases left unmatched: 10. CDR3 bases: TGTGCCTGGACACAGGGGGCGATGCTTGGTGGCTACACCTTC. It encodes CAWTQGAMLGGYTF.

This clonotype ranks as medium-sized. The chain combines TRBV19 with TRBJ2-5; no firm D call. This CDR3 spans 16 amino acids. V was shortened by 4 bases and J by 5 bases, with 20 bases between the two germline ends. The V gene's germline CDR1 is LNHDA and CDR2 SQIVND (reference sequence). The CDR3 DNA is TGTGCCAGTAGTAGGACGCCCGGAAGAGTGATGGAGACCCAGTACTTC. Its translation: CASSRTPGRVMETQYF.

This clonotype was found once. This chain connects TRBV6-1 to TRBJ2-3, with TRBD2 matching 9 bases. Germline V gene data show CDR1 as MNHNS and CDR2 as SASEGT. The CDR3 is made up of 17 amino acids. Losses at the gene ends were 6 bases for V and 0 bases for J; bases not matched to a gene: 10. CDR3: CASSLTSGDPSTDTQYF. The CDR3 DNA reads TGTGCCAGCAGCTTGACTAGCGGCGACCCGAGCACAGATACGCAGTATTTT.

By share of the sample, this clonotype is medium-sized (0.01 to 0.1%). CDR3: CASSSGTRQFF. The CDR3 DNA is TGTGCCAGCAGTTCAGGGACTAGGCAGTTCTTC. The chain is built from TRBV27 and TRBJ2-1, with 8 nucleotides matching TRBD2. Germline loops: CDR1 MNHEY, CDR2 SMNVEV (reference sequence). The CDR3 is made up of 11 amino acids. V was pared by 4 bases and J by 12 bases, with 2 bases of the junction left unmatched.

The chain employs TRBV7-6 and TRBJ2-1; 8 bases match TRBD2. V lost 3 bases and J lost 5; bases outside the gene matches: 3. The length of the CDR3 is 14 residues. Germline V gene lookup returns CDR1 SGHVS and CDR2 FNYEAQ. CDR3 sequence: CASSFAGRDNEQFF. The CDR3 DNA sequence: TGTGCCAGCAGCTTTGCCGGGAGGGACAATGAGCAGTTCTTC.

This chain joins TRBV6-5 and TRBJ1-2, with 12 bases lining up with TRBD1. After removal of 1 base from V and 6 bases from J, the junction contained 12 bases not matched to a gene. Looked up from germline, CDR1 is MNHEY and CDR2 is SVGAGI. The CDR3 is 18 amino acids. CDR3 in DNA: TGTGCCAGCAGTTACTTACCACTCGCCGGGACAGGGGGCGATGGCTACACCTTC. Residues: CASSYLPLAGTGGDGYTF.

CDR3 coding DNA: TGTGCCACCAGCAGAGCCGGCGCCCATGACGGTACGCAGTATTTT. This translates into CATSRAGAHDGTQYF. V gene TRBV15 combines with J gene TRBJ2-3, with D unresolved. Germline V gives CDR1 LNHNV, CDR2 YYDKDF (reference sequence). The CDR3 spans 15 residues. V was clipped by 1 base and J by 8 bases, with 16 bases between them.

The chain combines TRBV6-5 with TRBJ1-2, with 7 bases that match TRBD1. The V segment lost 0 bases and the J segment 6 bases; nucleotides outside the gene matches: 1. Germline CDR1 and CDR2: MNHEY and SVGAGI. This CDR3 contains 13 residues. The DNA for the CDR3 is TGTGCCAGCAGTTACTCAGGGACAGATGGCTACACCTTC. Its protein product is CASSYSGTDGYTF.

V is TRBV5-1 and J is TRBJ1-1, with D uncertain. This CDR3 region has 15 residues. The ends were cut back, 0 bases at V and 4 bases at J, with 13 bases in the middle. The germline CDR1 and CDR2 sequences are SGHRS and YFSETQ. The DNA of the CDR3 is TGCGCCAGCAGCTTGGTGGCAGGCGGGAGCACTGAAGCTTTCTTT. Translating gives CASSLVAGGSTEAFF.

The rearrangement links TRBV12-3 or TRBV12-4 to TRBJ1-3; D unresolved. This CDR3 contains 13 residues. Trimming removed 2 bases from V and 4 bases from J, with 6 bases in between. CDR3 amino acids: CASSLYLGNTIYF. The CDR3 DNA follows: TGTGCCAGCAGTTTATACCTGGGAAACACCATATATTTT.

There are a few counts of this clonotype. The chain uses TRBV6-1 and TRBJ2-7, with 9 nucleotides matching TRBD2. J lost 3 bases, V lost 2 bases, and 8 bases had no gene match. The germline CDR1 and CDR2 sequences are MNHNS and SASEGT. This CDR3 contains 16 residues. The chain's CDR3 is CASSERHGTSLYEQYF. The CDR3 DNA reads as TGTGCCAGCAGTGAACGCCACGGGACTAGCCTCTACGAGCAGTACTTC.

This chain uses TRBV5-4 with TRBJ2-1; D ambiguous. V was pared by 0 bases and J by 8 bases, with 15 bases between. The length of the CDR3 is 15 residues. Germline assignment: CDR1 SGHNT and CDR2 YYREEE (reference sequence). The CDR3 nucleotides read TGTGCCAGCAGCTTGGCCAAAGGCCGGTGGGATGAGCAGTTCTTC. Translating it yields CASSLAKGRWDEQFF.

This clonotype was picked up many times. The V and J genes are TRBV6-2 or TRBV6-3 and TRBJ2-7; D is unresolved. The ends were cut back, 0 bases at V and 2 bases at J, with 8 bases in the middle. The CDR3 length is 14 residues. Germline CDR1 reads MNHEY; CDR2 reads SVGEGT. CDR3 DNA: TGTGCCAGCAGTTACTCGTACACCCCCTACGAGCAGTACTTC. It yields the protein CASSYSYTPYEQYF.

This clonotype was found a few times. The chain couples TRBV5-4 to TRBJ2-1, with a weak D call TRBD2 (7 bases). Germline values: CDR1 SGHNT, CDR2 YYREEE (reference sequence). V shed 3 bases and J shed 3 bases, with 16 bases lying between them. CDR3 length: 16 residues. CDR3 sequence (DNA): TGTGCCAGCAGCTCGGGGGGCAGGGGTGTCTACAATGAGCAGTTCTTC. Amino acid sequence: CASSSGGRGVYNEQFF.

V gene TRBV19 combines with J gene TRBJ2-7, with 7 bases lining up with TRBD2. Per the germline V gene, CDR1 is LNHDA and CDR2 is SQIVND (reference sequence). This CDR3 region has 15 residues. V lost 5 bases to trimming and J lost 4 bases; unmatched junction nucleotides: 11. Here the CDR3 reads CASSLSREGAYEQYF. For the CDR3, the DNA is TGTGCCAGTAGTCTTTCGAGGGAGGGCGCGTACGAGCAGTACTTC.

This clonotype has only a few counts. The chain joins TRBV6-5 to TRBJ1-1, with D unclear. The germline CDR1 and CDR2 sequences are MNHEY and SVGAGI. The CDR3 sequence is 12 residues long. CDR3 residues: CAQRCMNTEAFF. CDR3 sequence (DNA): TGTGCTCAGCGGTGCATGAACACTGAAGCTTTCTTT.

Turning to this clonotype: A single base separates this from a much larger clone, so it may be a read error. The chain uses TRBV27 and TRBJ2-7; possibly TRBD2 for D (6 bases). CDR1 is MNHEY, CDR2 SMNVEV, per germline (reference sequence). The CDR3 consists of 13 residues. The CDR3 sequence is CASAGLEVYKQYF. CDR3 nucleotides: TGTGCCAGCGCGGGGCTTGAGGTCTACAAGCAGTACTTC.

This clonotype is medium-sized within its sample. The chain combines TRBV27 with TRBJ2-5; no firm D call. There are 15 residues in the CDR3. Germline loops: CDR1 MNHEY, CDR2 SMNVEV (reference sequence). V lost 2 bases and J 4 bases, leaving 14 bases between the germline ends. The CDR3 spells CASSLVLAPGETQYF. CDR3 nucleotide sequence: TGTGCCAGCAGTTTAGTCCTCGCACCCGGAGAGACCCAGTACTTC.

This clonotype was counted at least ten times. This sequence joins TRBV29-1 and TRBJ1-1, with unresolved D. Between the trimmed V and J ends, which lost 4 bases and 0 bases, there was a span of 9 bases. Looked up from germline, CDR1 is SQVTM and CDR2 is ANQGSEA. The CDR3 length is 13 residues. CDR3 in amino acids: CSVGKTMNTEAFF. CDR3 in DNA: TGCAGCGTTGGGAAAACAATGAACACTGAAGCTTTCTTT. Variable domain in full (rest from reference TRBV29-1 and TRBJ1-1): SAVISQKPSRDICQRGTSLTIQCQVDSQVTMMFWYRQQPGQSLTLIATANQGSEATYESGFVIDKFPISRPNLTFSTLTVSNMSPEDSSIYLCSVGKTMNTEAFFGQGTRLTVV.

Sample share makes this clonotype medium-sized (0.01 to 0.1%). The chain employs TRBV19 and TRBJ1-2; D may be TRBD1 (5 bases). The CDR3 is made up of 12 amino acids. Looked up from germline, CDR1 is LNHDA and CDR2 is SQIVND (reference sequence). Trimming removed 5 bases from V and 8 bases from J, with 12 bases in between. The CDR3 spells CASSLRVGGYTF. The DNA of the CDR3 is TGTGCCAGTAGTCTCAGGGTAGGAGGCTACACCTTC.

By proportion, this clonotype is medium-sized. The chain is built from TRBV29-1 and TRBJ1-1; tentatively, D is TRBD1 (5 bases). Looked up from germline, CDR1 is SQVTM and CDR2 is ANQGSEA. The CDR3 consists of 11 residues. This CDR3 is CIGGDQAEAFF. As DNA, the CDR3 is TGCATTGGCGGGGACCAGGCTGAAGCTTTCTTT. Supplemented by reference TRBV29-1 and TRBJ1-1, the full variable domain reads SAVISQKPSRDICQRGTSLTIQCQVDSQVTMMFWYRQQPGQSLTLIATANQGSEATYESGFVIDKFPISRPNLTFSTLTVSNMSPEDSSIYLCIGGDQAEAFFGQGTRLTVV.

V gene TRBV4-3 combines with J gene TRBJ1-2; D might be TRBD1 (5 bases). This CDR3 contains 13 residues. The V gene's germline CDR1 is LGHNA and CDR2 YSLEER. V was pared by 1 base and J by 10 bases, with 13 bases between. The CDR3 region has the DNA TGCGCCAGCAGCCAAGTCCCAGGGAGGAACTACACCTTC. Translating gives CASSQVPGRNYTF.

In this sample, this clonotype turned up a few times. The J gene is TRBJ2-5, the V gene TRBV5-6; 10 nucleotides line up with TRBD1. Germline loops: CDR1 SGHDT, CDR2 YYEEEE. The CDR3 contains 14 residues. The J segment lost 5 bases and the V segment lost 4 bases, leaving 5 bases of the junction unmatched. This CDR3 reads CASSTDRGRETQYF. In nucleotides, the CDR3 is TGTGCCAGCAGCACCGACAGGGGGCGGGAGACCCAGTACTTC.

This clonotype was observed a handful of times. This rearrangement joins TRBV30 to TRBJ2-7; weak D call: TRBD2 (5 bases). The germline V gene has CDR1 GTSNPN and CDR2 SVGIG (reference sequence). This CDR3 is built from 13 residues. The V end was cut by 0 bases, the J end by 0 bases, with 6 bases between. CDR3 sequence (DNA): TGTGCCTGGAGTGTAGGGAGCTCCTACGAGCAGTACTTC. Residues: CAWSVGSSYEQYF.

This clonotype was seen more than once but under ten times. The chain recombines TRBV13 with TRBJ2-7; TRBD1 or TRBD2 may be the D gene (5 bases each). Germline loops: CDR1 PRHDT, CDR2 FYEKMQ (reference sequence). Trimming shortened V by 7 bases and J by 2 bases, and 21 bases separated the two germline ends. The CDR3 contains 16 residues. The CDR3 sequence is CASTYTLLGTTYEQYF. DNA for the CDR3: TGTGCCAGCACCTATACTCTTCTCGGGACGACCTACGAGCAGTACTTC.

The rearrangement joins TRBV19 to TRBJ1-6, with D possibly TRBD1 on 6 matching bases. V lost 5 bases to trimming and J lost 8 bases, with 13 bases between them. The CDR3 is 14 residues long. In germline, CDR1 is LNHDA, CDR2 SQIVND (reference sequence). The CDR3 loop reads CASSLGQIDSPLHF. The CDR3 bases are TGTGCCAGTAGTCTCGGACAGATTGATTCACCCCTCCACTTT. The whole variable domain, remainder taken from reference TRBV19 and TRBJ1-6, is DGGITQSPKYLFRKEGQNVTLSCEQNLNHDAMYWYRQDPGQGLRLIYYSQIVNDFQKGDIAEGYSVSREKKESFPLTVTSAQKNPTAFYLCASSLGQIDSPLHFGNGTRLTVT.